These 21 T cell receptor beta chains came from one sample sequenced in a study of Graves' ophthalmopathy and Graves' hyperthyroidism. Transcripts of RNA were the source for amplifying TCR beta CDR3 regions. Second-round multiplex PCR followed a first-round RT-PCR using HTBI primers. TCRdb reprocessed the multiplex PCR reads via MiXCR and lists one record per CDR3 protein. Of about 1.1 million distinct CDR3 sequences listed, about two fifths are singletons. The sequenced sample consisted of peripheral blood or thyroid tissue (not recorded which). Receptors were obtained from an adult man with Graves' hyperthyroidism.

This clonotype came up many times. The V call is TRBV2, the J call TRBJ1-5; D is ambiguous. The CDR3 contains 15 residues. Trimming removed 6 bases at V and 9 bases at J, with 21 bases between. CDR1 and CDR2 (germline): SNHLY, FYNNEI. In DNA form, the CDR3 reads TGTGCCAGCAGCGACGGCAGAAGCAGATTCGTGCCCCAGCATTTT. It is translated as CASSDGRSRFVPQHF.

Points on this clonotype: Being one base from a much bigger clone, this may be a read error. The V gene is TRBV20-1, the J gene TRBJ1-5; TRBD1 matches 9 bases. The CDR3 spans 15 residues. In germline, CDR1 is DFQATT, CDR2 SNEGSKA (reference sequence). The J segment lost 2 bases and the V segment lost 2 bases, leaving 4 bases of the junction unmatched. CDR3 nucleotide sequence: TGCAGTGCTAGAAGGACAGGGGTGGGCAATCAGCCCCAGCATTTT. It codes for CSARRTGVGNQPQHF.

The table lists this clonotype with many counts. The chain couples TRBV29-1 to TRBJ2-7; no firm D call. Germline lookup yields CDR1 SQVTM and CDR2 ANQGSEA. This CDR3 has 13 amino acids. Trimming removed 4 bases from V and 0 bases from J, with 10 bases in between. The CDR3 region is CSVGGGSSYEQYF. The CDR3 coding sequence is TGCAGCGTTGGAGGCGGCAGCTCCTACGAGCAGTACTTC.

A remark on this clonotype: This may be a read error, as it is one base from a much larger clone. V usage is TRBV19 and J usage is TRBJ2-2; D possibly corresponds to TRBD1 (6 bases). Germline CDR1 LNHDA, CDR2 SQIVND (reference sequence). This CDR3 has 15 residues. The V end was cut by 8 bases, the J end by 1 base, with 14 bases between. The CDR3 nucleotides read TGTGCCAGTGTACGTCGGACAGAGAACACCGGGGAGCTGTTTTTT. As protein: CASVRRTENTGELFF.

The chain links TRBV29-1 to TRBJ1-2, with 8 bases identical to TRBD1. The CDR3 sequence is 11 residues long. The junction had 8 bases not matched to a gene; V was cut back by 6 bases and J by 11 bases. Germline V gene data show CDR1 as SQVTM and CDR2 as ANQGSEA. The CDR3 sequence is CSVRTGTGYTF. The DNA for the CDR3 is TGCAGCGTCCGGACAGGGACTGGGTACACCTTC.

This clonotype was counted many times. The rearrangement uses TRBV10-2 and TRBJ2-5, with 10 bases lining up with TRBD1. The germline gives CDR1 WSHSY, CDR2 SAAADI. Germline trimming cut 2 bases from V and 4 bases from J; bases unmatched to any gene: 4. The CDR3 loop spans 15 amino acids. The CDR3 here is CASSERTGGRETQYF. The CDR3 DNA reads TGCGCCAGCAGTGAGAGGACAGGGGGTCGAGAGACCCAGTACTTC.

The rearrangement joins TRBV25-1 to TRBJ2-7; possibly TRBD2 for D (5 bases). Germline lookup yields CDR1 MGHDK and CDR2 SYGVNS. With 2 bases removed from V and 3 bases from J, the gap between germline ends came to 14 bases. The CDR3 is made up of 15 amino acids. The CDR3 is CASSEEGYKLYEQYF. CDR3 coding DNA: TGTGCCAGCAGTGAAGAGGGCTACAAACTCTACGAGCAGTACTTC.

This clonotype was found a few times. The chain employs TRBV29-1 and TRBJ2-5, with a possible D match to TRBD1 (6 bases). This CDR3 comprises 13 residues. Germline CDR1 SQVTM, CDR2 ANQGSEA. With 3 bases removed from V and 4 bases from J, the gap between germline ends came to 12 bases. The CDR3 here is CSVERQGTETQYF. The CDR3 DNA reads as TGCAGCGTTGAGAGGCAGGGGACAGAGACCCAGTACTTC. Using reference TRBV29-1 and TRBJ2-5 for the parts outside the CDR3, the full variable domain is SAVISQKPSRDICQRGTSLTIQCQVDSQVTMMFWYRQQPGQSLTLIATANQGSEATYESGFVIDKFPISRPNLTFSTLTVSNMSPEDSSIYLCSVERQGTETQYFGPGTRLLVL.

This clonotype showed up many times. CDR3 bases: TGTGCCAGCAGTTCGGACAGGGTTCGAGAGACCCAGTACTTC. Translating gives CASSSDRVRETQYF. This chain joins TRBV12-3 or TRBV12-4 and TRBJ2-5; 8 bases line up with TRBD1. V was pared by 4 bases and J by 4 bases, with 5 bases of the junction left unmatched. CDR3 length: 14 residues.

This clonotype was recorded many times. V and J are TRBV2 and TRBJ1-2, with D unresolved. The germline gives CDR1 SNHLY, CDR2 FYNNEI. V dropped 10 bases and J dropped 5 bases, with 14 bases sitting between them. This CDR3 has 12 residues. CDR3: CATKDGGYGYTF. Written as DNA, the CDR3 is TGTGCCACCAAGGATGGAGGGTATGGCTACACCTTC.

This clonotype was seen more than once but under ten times. The chain recombines TRBV6-5 with TRBJ2-2; D is undetermined. The CDR3 totals 12 residues. CDR1 is MNHEY, CDR2 SVGAGI, per germline. V shed 6 bases and J shed 8 bases, with 10 bases lying between them. The CDR3 here is CASSAPGGELFF. The CDR3 DNA is TGTGCCAGCAGCGCACCCGGGGGGGAGCTGTTTTTT.

This chain connects TRBV15 to TRBJ2-7, with D possibly called TRBD1 or TRBD2 (5 bases each). With 5 bases removed from V and 2 bases from J, the gap between germline ends came to 13 bases. Germline values: CDR1 LNHNV, CDR2 YYDKDF (reference sequence). The CDR3 consists of 14 residues. The CDR3 nucleotides read TGTGCCACCAGCCACGCAGGGAGAGCCTACGAGCAGTACTTC. It encodes CATSHAGRAYEQYF.

The V and J genes are TRBV7-2 and TRBJ2-7, with no clear D. The J call is in doubt because the DNA end fits TRBJ2-1 better. The CDR3 runs 12 residues. Germline V gene sequence: CDR1 SGHTA, CDR2 FQGNSA. CDR3 loop: CASRKGSNEQFF. The CDR3 nucleotides are TGTGCCAGCAGAAAAGGCAGCAATGAGCAGTTCTTC.

The sample holds many counts of this clonotype. The chain links TRBV19 to TRBJ1-6; 10 positions agree with TRBD1. The V gene end was trimmed by 6 bases and the J gene end by 7 bases; junction bases not matched to a gene: 3. The CDR3 consists of 14 residues. The germline CDR1 and CDR2 sequences are LNHDA and SQIVND (reference sequence). This CDR3 is CASSGQGDNSPLHF. The CDR3 region has the DNA TGTGCCAGTAGCGGACAGGGGGACAATTCACCCCTCCACTTT.

Ten or more counts support this clonotype. This chain connects TRBV7-6 to TRBJ2-5, with D possibly called TRBD1 or TRBD2 (5 bases each). The CDR3 spans 14 residues. Germline V CDR1 and CDR2: SGHVS, FNYEAQ. The V end was cut by 5 bases, the J end by 4 bases, with 14 bases between. This CDR3 is CASSRPGPGETQYF. The CDR3 coding sequence is TGTGCCAGCAGCCGACCGGGGCCGGGAGAGACCCAGTACTTC.

This clonotype appeared a few times. The chain links TRBV9 to TRBJ2-7, with 10 positions matching TRBD1. V shed 5 bases, J shed 0 bases, and the junction held 11 bases outside the gene matches. CDR3 size: 17 residues. CDR1 SGDLS and CDR2 YYNGEE come from the germline V gene. The CDR3 DNA is TGTGCCAGCAGTTTTTCCCGGGGACAGGGGAACTCCTACGAGCAGTACTTC. Residues: CASSFSRGQGNSYEQYF.

A word on this clonotype: In this CDR3 the conserved last residue, phenylalanine or tryptophan, is missing, so a read error is likely. The chain couples TRBV6-5 to TRBJ1-1; D unresolved. The CDR3 contains 12 residues. Germline V gene data show CDR1 as MNHEY and CDR2 as SVGAGI. V was cut by 4 bases and J by 1 base, with 4 bases left in between. Here the CDR3 reads CASSFRNTEAFL. In DNA, the CDR3 is TGTGCCAGCAGTTTCAGGAACACTGAAGCTTTCCTT.

This clonotype was seen at least ten times. The J gene is TRBJ2-7, the V gene TRBV10-2, with TRBD2 identical over 8 bases. Unmatched junction bases numbered 9, after V lost 5 bases and J lost 6 bases. Germline values: CDR1 WSHSY, CDR2 SAAADI. There are 14 residues in the CDR3. The CDR3 nucleotides read TGCGCCAGCAGTTTGACCCTCGGGGGGGGCGAGCAGTACTTC. Amino acids: CASSLTLGGGEQYF.

This chain connects TRBV25-1 to TRBJ1-2; D possibly corresponds to TRBD1 (6 bases). Germline V gene data show CDR1 as MGHDK and CDR2 as SYGVNS. CDR3 length: 13 residues. V was shortened by 8 bases and J by 4 bases, with 14 bases between the two germline ends. CDR3: CASVGQTFYGYTF. Here the CDR3 DNA reads TGTGCCAGCGTAGGACAGACCTTCTATGGCTACACCTTC.

As for this clonotype: Sequence at one end of the junction differs from germline and may be a read error. The V and J genes are TRBV6-6 and TRBJ1-1, with TRBD1 identical over 8 bases. Germline V gives CDR1 MNHNY, CDR2 SVGAGI (reference sequence). There are 15 residues in the CDR3. The CDR3 DNA reads as TGTGCCGGCAGACTCATGACAGGGGAGAACACTGAAGCTTTCTTT. Residues: CAGRLMTGENTEAFF.

This clonotype was counted ten times or more. The rearrangement joins TRBV11-2 to TRBJ2-2; D not certain. The CDR3 has 13 amino acids. V was clipped by 5 bases and J by 6 bases, with 10 bases between them. CDR1 is SGHAT, CDR2 FQNNGV, per germline. The CDR3 DNA follows: TGTGCCAGCAGCCCTCAGGCTCCCGGGGAGCTGTTTTTT. It is translated as CASSPQAPGELFF.